Below, 5 T cell receptor beta chains from the same sample are listed, as sequenced in a study of T cells in Graves' hyperthyroidism and ophthalmopathy (dated by TCRdb to between 2018 and 2021). The library came from multiplex PCR. The run used an Illumina HiSeq 2000. The TCR beta CDR3 regions were amplified from the RNA transcripts. A first-round RT-PCR of the TCR CDR3 used the HTBI primer set with the Qiagen OneStep RT-PCR kit. TCRdb reprocessing: public reads trimmed at Q25 with fastp, clones called with MiXCR, in-frame beta chains kept. Rows are unified per CDR3 protein, each entry keeping the most common DNA and genes. The sample profile shows hundreds of thousands of distinct CDR3 sequences; 14% of them were found once. Clones ranked in the top ten supply around 13% of the sample. Sequences were obtained from blood. The source is a woman aged 45-65 years with Graves' ophthalmopathy.

This clonotype was recorded at least ten times. The chain uses TRBV27 and TRBJ2-7; TRBD2 agrees at 7 bases. Losses at the gene ends were 7 bases for V and 2 bases for J; bases not matched to a gene: 8. Germline CDR1 is MNHEY and CDR2 is SMNVEV (reference sequence). CDR3 length equals 14 residues. CDR3 in amino acids: CASTRGAGPYEQYF. CDR3 in DNA: TGTGCCAGCACCCGTGGAGCGGGGCCCTACGAGCAGTACTTC.

In this sample, this clonotype turned up a few times. The chain is built from TRBV7-3 and TRBJ2-1, with TRBD2 as a possible D gene (5 bases). V shed 3 bases and J shed 4 bases, with 13 bases lying between them. CDR1 and CDR2 (germline): SGHTA, FQGTGA. CDR3 length: 15 amino acids. This CDR3 reads CASSFGDARYNEQFF. The CDR3 DNA is TGTGCCAGCAGCTTCGGGGATGCGCGATACAATGAGCAGTTCTTC.

At least ten counts were recorded for this clonotype. The genes are TRBV7-2 and TRBJ2-3; D unclear. V lost 1 base and J lost 2, with 13 bases in between. The CDR3 extends over 16 amino acids. Germline CDR1 is SGHTA and CDR2 is FQGNSA. Here the CDR3 DNA reads TGTGCCAGCAGCTTAGGGTCGCGAAGAAACACAGATACGCAGTATTTT. It is translated as CASSLGSRRNTDTQYF.

This clonotype was seen ten or more times. The genes are TRBV12-3 or TRBV12-4 and TRBJ2-2; 7 nucleotides match TRBD2. The CDR3 is 16 amino acids. Trimming at V came to 6 bases and at J to 0 bases, leaving 7 bases not matched to a gene. CDR3 coding DNA: TGTGCCAGCAGGGACTCACGGGAGGCGAACACCGGGGAGCTGTTTTTT. Translated: CASRDSREANTGELFF.

This clonotype occurred many times. The chain carries TRBV29-1 and TRBJ2-5; tentative D call: TRBD2 (6 bases). The CDR3 totals 15 residues. Trimming cost V 4 bases and J 0 bases, with 15 bases left between them. Germline CDR1 is SQVTM and CDR2 is ANQGSEA. The CDR3, as DNA: TGCAGCGTTGGTGCAGTCGGCGGGAACCAAGAGACCCAGTACTTC. Protein sequence: CSVGAVGGNQETQYF.